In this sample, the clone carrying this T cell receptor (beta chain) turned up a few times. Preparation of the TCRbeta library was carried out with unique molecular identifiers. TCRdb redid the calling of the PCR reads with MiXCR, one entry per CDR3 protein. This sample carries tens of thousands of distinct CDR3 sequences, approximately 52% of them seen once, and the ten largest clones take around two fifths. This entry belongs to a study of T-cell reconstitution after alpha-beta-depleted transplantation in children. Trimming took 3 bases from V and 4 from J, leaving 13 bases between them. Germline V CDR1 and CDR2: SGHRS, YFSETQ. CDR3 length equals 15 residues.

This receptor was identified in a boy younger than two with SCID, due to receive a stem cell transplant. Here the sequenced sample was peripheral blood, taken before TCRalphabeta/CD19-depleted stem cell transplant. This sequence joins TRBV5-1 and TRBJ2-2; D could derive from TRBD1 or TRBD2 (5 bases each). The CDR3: CASSYGLTGTGELFF. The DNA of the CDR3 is TGCGCCAGCAGCTATGGACTCACAGGCACCGGGGAGCTGTTTTTT.